This T cell receptor (beta chain) was recovered during a study of control samples from healthy donors and cancer patients. Germline assignment: CDR1 SEHNR and CDR2 FQNEAQ (reference sequence). The CDR3 spans 15 residues. Trimming removed 4 bases from V and 3 bases from J; junction bases left unmatched: 2. This clone was seen once. Generated by immunoSEQ multiplex PCR, the TCRdb table keeps only in-frame clones and is missing some. The sample lists 200,000 or so clones; roughly 94% were seen once. This TCR derives from a man over 45 in good health. Material: blood. V and J are TRBV7-9 and TRBJ2-3; 12 bases align to TRBD2. The CDR3 DNA follows: TGTGCCAGCAGCTCTGGGACTAGCGGGACAGATACGCAGTATTTT. It yields the protein CASSSGTSGTDTQYF.